The next 22 T cell receptor beta chains were all read from a single sample in a study of lymphopenia after photon versus proton radiotherapy. Here immunoSEQ multiplex PCR was the method, and the copy in TCRdb shows in-frame clones only, minus some. Of about 16,000 clones listed, approximately 91% are singletons. The input for sequencing was peripheral blood, taken from a patient treated with proton-based radiotherapy. Receptors originate from a woman aged 55-70 years with cholangiocarcinoma. Some clones in this sample may be carry-over from other donors' samples.

V is TRBV7-2 and J is TRBJ2-5; a weak D match, TRBD2 (6 bases). The CDR3 consists of 15 residues. V was clipped by 1 base and J by 1 base, with 10 bases between them. The germline V gene encodes CDR1 SGHTA and CDR2 FQGNSA. The CDR3 coding sequence is TGTGCCAGCAGCTTAGGTAGCGGAGCCCAAGAGACCCAGTACTTC. Translating gives CASSLGSGAQETQYF.

The genes are TRBV14 and TRBJ1-6; D gene ambiguous. Germline CDR1 and CDR2: SGHDN and FVKESK. V was trimmed by 3 bases and J by 13 bases, leaving 22 bases between them. The CDR3 is 16 residues long. In DNA form, the CDR3 reads TGTGCCAGCAGCCACGGATTTGGAGGGCCCGGGCGGCCCCTCCACTTT. This encodes CASSHGFGGPGRPLHF.

This chain joins TRBV6-1 and TRBJ2-1; D is unclear. V was shortened by 7 bases and J by 1 base, with 14 bases between the two germline ends. CDR1 and CDR2 (germline): MNHNS, SASEGT. This CDR3 has 15 residues. Here the CDR3 DNA reads TGTGCCAGCATCTTGACTCAAATGTCCTACAATGAGCAGTTCTTC. This translates into CASILTQMSYNEQFF.

The gene calls are TRBV2 and TRBJ1-2; D remains unclear. The germline V gene encodes CDR1 SNHLY and CDR2 FYNNEI. Trimming cost V 2 bases and J 4 bases, with 5 bases left between them. The CDR3 is 12 residues long. The CDR3 sequence: CASSEQFYGYTF. The CDR3 DNA reads as TGTGCCAGCAGTGAACAGTTCTATGGCTACACCTTC.

This clone was counted a single time. The chain recombines TRBV10-1 with TRBJ2-3; tentatively, D is TRBD2 (5 bases). Germline values: CDR1 WNHNN, CDR2 SYGVQD (reference sequence). Trimming removed 3 bases from V and 6 bases from J, with 16 bases in between. The CDR3 loop spans 15 amino acids. This CDR3 reads CASSEVPLPGDTQYF. The CDR3 DNA sequence: TGCGCCAGCAGTGAAGTCCCACTACCGGGGGATACGCAGTATTTT.

The chain uses TRBV9 and TRBJ1-2, with D possibly TRBD1 on 6 matching bases. The V end was cut by 3 bases, the J end by 7 bases, with 19 bases between. This CDR3 is 15 amino acids long. Germline CDR1 reads SGDLS; CDR2 reads YYNGEE. CDR3 protein: CASSEKQGSPGGYTF. In nucleotides, the CDR3 is TGTGCCAGCAGCGAGAAACAGGGATCCCCGGGTGGCTACACCTTC. Using reference TRBV9 and TRBJ1-2 for the parts outside the CDR3, the full variable domain is DSGVTQTPKHLITATGQRVTLRCSPRSGDLSVYWYQQSLDQGLQFLIQYYNGEERAKGNILERFSAQQFPDLHSELNLSSLELGDSALYFCASSEKQGSPGGYTFGSGTRLTVV.

The J gene is TRBJ1-6, the V gene TRBV14; D is undetermined. Trimming pared 4 bases from V and 8 bases from J, leaving 12 bases between. CDR3 length: 14 amino acids. CDR1 is SGHDN and CDR2 is FVKESK in the germline V gene. CDR3 nucleotides: TGTGCCAGCAGCCTCGAATTGCGGGATTCACCCCTCCACTTT. Protein: CASSLELRDSPLHF.

In DNA, the CDR3 is TGTGCCAGCAGCACCAGACTAGCGGGAGATACCCAGTACTTC. Protein: CASSTRLAGDTQYF. The chain couples TRBV7-2 to TRBJ2-5; 12 bases align to TRBD2. Per germline, CDR1 SGHTA and CDR2 FQGNSA. This CDR3 spans 14 amino acids. V lost 5 bases, J lost 8 bases, and 6 bases stayed unmatched.

This sequence joins TRBV5-5 and TRBJ2-5; 11 nucleotides line up with TRBD2. The V and J ends lost 4 bases and 2 bases, in that order; junction bases with no gene match: 4. The CDR3 length is 15 residues. CDR1 SGHKS and CDR2 YYEKEE come from the germline V gene (reference sequence). CDR3 bases: TGTGCCAGCAGCCAGCCTAGCGGGGGGCAAGAGACCCAGTACTTC. This translates into CASSQPSGGQETQYF.

The chain is built from TRBV5-1 and TRBJ1-2; maybe TRBD1 (6 bases). Germline V gene lookup returns CDR1 SGHRS and CDR2 YFSETQ. The V end was cut by 4 bases, the J end by 3 bases, with 19 bases between. The CDR3 extends over 16 amino acids. The CDR3 nucleotides are TGCGCCAGCAGCCGAGATACAGGGACCATTGACTATGGCTACACCTTC. Encoded protein: CASSRDTGTIDYGYTF.

The rearrangement uses TRBV10-1 and TRBJ1-2; D is undetermined. Per the germline V gene, CDR1 is WNHNN and CDR2 is SYGVQD (reference sequence). V shed 5 bases and J shed 4 bases, with 17 bases lying between them. The CDR3 runs 15 residues. The CDR3 protein is CASSRVRRKTYGYTF. CDR3 DNA sequence: TGCGCCAGCAGTCGGGTACGACGAAAGACCTATGGCTACACCTTC.

This chain connects TRBV9 to TRBJ2-1; D is unclear. The V and J ends lost 4 bases and 0 bases respectively, with 11 bases between them. The CDR3 extends over 15 amino acids. CDR1 and CDR2 from the germline V gene are SGDLS and YYNGEE. CDR3 bases: TGTGCCAGCAGCTCCGTGGCCAGCTCCTACAATGAGCAGTTCTTC. Protein product: CASSSVASSYNEQFF.

J is TRBJ2-3 and V is TRBV18; 10 nucleotides match TRBD2. The germline V gene encodes CDR1 KGHSH and CDR2 LQKENI. V shed 4 bases and J 4 bases; nucleotides not matched to a gene: 8. CDR3 length: 16 residues. CDR3 loop: CASSRPSGGAADTQYF. For the CDR3, the DNA is TGTGCCAGCTCACGACCCAGCGGGGGGGCGGCAGATACGCAGTATTTT.

The chain is built from TRBV5-1 and TRBJ2-4, with D perhaps TRBD2 (5 bases). Trimming stripped 0 bases from V and 11 bases from J, with 21 bases between. Per the germline V gene, CDR1 is SGHRS and CDR2 is YFSETQ. This CDR3 has 16 amino acids. CDR3 amino acids: CASSLAVGGSGMVQYF. CDR3 DNA sequence: TGCGCCAGCAGCTTGGCCGTCGGCGGGTCGGGAATGGTTCAGTACTTC.

The V and J genes are TRBV13 and TRBJ1-2; 9 bases line up with TRBD1. The CDR3 covers 14 residues. J lost 4 bases, V lost 5 bases, and 5 bases had no gene match. Germline CDR1 and CDR2: PRHDT and FYEKMQ (reference sequence). CDR3 nucleotide sequence: TGTGCCAGCAGCACGGGACAGGGTATCTATGGCTACACCTTC. It is translated as CASSTGQGIYGYTF. The variable domain in full, completed from reference TRBV13 and TRBJ1-2, reads AAGVIQSPRHLIKEKRETATLKCYPIPRHDTVYWYQQGPGQDPQFLISFYEKMQSDKGSIPDRFSAQQFSDYHSELNMSSLELGDSALYFCASSTGQGIYGYTFGSGTRLTVV.

The chain links TRBV11-2 to TRBJ1-1, with TRBD1 matching over 8 bases. The J segment lost 4 bases and the V segment lost 7 bases, leaving 8 bases of the junction unmatched. The CDR3 is 14 residues long. Germline V CDR1 and CDR2: SGHAT, FQNNGV. The CDR3 sequence: CASTRQGFITEAFF. As DNA, the CDR3 is TGTGCCAGCACCCGACAGGGGTTTATCACTGAAGCTTTCTTT.

The chain has TRBV4-1 and TRBJ1-1; D is ambiguous. Germline CDR1 is MGHRA and CDR2 is YSYEKL. The V end was cut by 4 bases, the J end by 1 base, with 16 bases between. The CDR3 has 16 amino acids. CDR3 DNA: TGCGCCAGCAGCCCCCGAGGTAAGGGCCCGAACACTGAAGCTTTCTTT. Protein: CASSPRGKGPNTEAFF.

The CDR3 protein is CASSDGATGELFF. CDR3 nucleotide sequence: TGTGCCAGCAGTGACGGGGCAACCGGGGAGCTGTTTTTT. This chain connects TRBV6-4 to TRBJ2-2; D possibly corresponds to TRBD1 (5 bases). Per the germline V gene, CDR1 is MRHNA and CDR2 is SNTAGT. V lost 2 bases, J lost 5 bases, and 6 bases lay in between. There are 13 residues in the CDR3.

The chain is built from TRBV18 and TRBJ2-3; 7 nucleotides align to TRBD1. Per the germline V gene, CDR1 is KGHSH and CDR2 is LQKENI. The junction had 2 bases not matched to a gene; V was cut back by 4 bases and J by 1 base. The CDR3 has 14 amino acids. This chain's CDR3 is CASSQTGRTDTQYF. In DNA, the CDR3 is TGTGCCAGCTCACAGACAGGGCGCACAGATACGCAGTATTTT.

The V gene is TRBV7-2, the J gene TRBJ2-1, with D perhaps matching TRBD2 (7 bases). The CDR3 is 16 residues long. Per germline, CDR1 SGHTA and CDR2 FQGNSA. Trimming pared 5 bases from V and 1 base from J, leaving 15 bases between. CDR3 sequence (DNA): TGTGCCAGCAGCAGGGCGGGGGCAAGTTCCTACAATGAGCAGTTCTTC. Its protein product is CASSRAGASSYNEQFF.

CDR3 amino acids: CASRQGQPNTEAFF. CDR3 nucleotides: TGTGCCAGTAGACAAGGACAGCCGAACACTGAAGCTTTCTTT. V gene TRBV19 combines with J gene TRBJ1-1; D is possibly TRBD1 (6 bases). The V gene's germline CDR1 is LNHDA and CDR2 SQIVND (reference sequence). The CDR3 spans 14 residues. Trimming shortened V by 6 bases and J by 1 base, and 12 bases separated the two germline ends.

Only a few counts were recorded for this clone. This chain joins TRBV18 and TRBJ1-3, with D possibly TRBD1 on 6 matching bases. Germline loops: CDR1 KGHSH, CDR2 LQKENI. V shed 3 bases and J shed 2 bases, with 11 bases lying between them. The CDR3 is 15 amino acids. The CDR3 coding sequence is TGTGCCAGCTCACCCCTGGACAGCACTGGAAACACCATATATTTT. Protein: CASSPLDSTGNTIYF.